This TCR beta chain was recovered during a study of T cells in localized non-small cell lung cancer (dated by TCRdb to the early 2020s). With regard to the full study: The study examined T cell repertoires in approximately 240 patients with early-stage NSCLC and compared tumors with uninvolved tumor-adjacent lungs. All 240 or so NSCLC patients in the cohort were treatment-naive and had localized lung tumors that were resected. NSCLC patients had a mean age of approximately 66 years, and 120 to 150 were male and 85 to 110 female. The paper as a whole reports these results and caveats: Since the design was exploratory, TCR variables were selected using unadjusted p-values with no false-discovery rate correction. Of the top 100 tumor clones, a median of approximately 60 were detected in paired uninvolved adjacent lung; under 35 were also among that lung's top 100. Uninvolved tumor-adjacent lung showed the highest T cell clonality, higher than tumor, which suggests more focused antigenic responses in the uninvolved tumor-adjacent lung. Longer overall survival was associated with higher T cell density in blood, whereas shorter survival was associated with higher clonality in adjacent lung. Multi-region tumor sequencing was not performed, so intratumor heterogeneity could not be excluded.

The immunoSEQ Assay was used to sequence TCR beta CDR3 regions from DNA. Per the source publication's procedure: To compute T cell density, TCR beta template counts were normalized to usable DNA, which was estimated by amplifying housekeeping genes. Using the preseqR package, richness was estimated by extrapolating to 120,000 templates for tissue samples and 400,000 templates for PBMC samples. Clonality was calculated as one minus Pielou's evenness. Tissue-enriched TCRs were identified by differential abundance testing using productive amino-acid clonotypes, minimum total count 5 and alpha 0.1. The Jaccard Index and the Morisita Overlap Index were used to measure how much the repertoires overlapped between compartments. GLIPH grouped TCR beta CDR3s together with public tetramer-defined viral CDR3s, and a viral motif had to include at least three viral sequences and also show V-gene enrichment. Sourced from immuneACCESS, this table was stored by TCRdb with only in-frame sequences that have V and J called. A share of the clones is absent; for the studies checked, an unresolved V gene accounts for under half, and the remainder has no known explanation. That table furnishes V, J and clone size, whereas the DNA furnished D and trimming. The sample has 15,000 to 20,000 clones on record, around 87% of them singletons. The ten largest clones take up about 1.2% of the sample.

At diagnosis, tumor, uninvolved tumor-adjacent lung and peripheral blood were collected and then preserved as a mix of FFPE and fresh-frozen material. For TCR repertoire profiling, blood samples were analyzed in the form of peripheral blood mononuclear cells. The germline V gene supplies CDR1 SGHAT and CDR2 FQNNGV. V lost 5 bases and J lost 6 bases, and the count of bases not matched to a germline gene is 6. Inclusive of the bounding cysteine and phenylalanine, the CDR3 is 15 residues long. The only DNA kept is the CDR3, 45 bases in frame from the first base. On this clone: This receptor's antigen is unknown. No much larger clone exists at a distance of one base, and base qualities are not known.

The TCR originated in a woman aged 35 to 70 with stage III lung adenocarcinoma. Sequencing was performed on peripheral blood mononuclear cells, taken before any cancer treatment. This sequence uses TRBV11-2 and TRBJ2-2; 10 junctional bases match TRBD2. In nucleotides, the sequence is TGTGCCAGCAGCCCTCCGGGACTAGCGTCCGGGGAGCTGTTTTTT. Translated, it gives CASSPPGLASGELFF.